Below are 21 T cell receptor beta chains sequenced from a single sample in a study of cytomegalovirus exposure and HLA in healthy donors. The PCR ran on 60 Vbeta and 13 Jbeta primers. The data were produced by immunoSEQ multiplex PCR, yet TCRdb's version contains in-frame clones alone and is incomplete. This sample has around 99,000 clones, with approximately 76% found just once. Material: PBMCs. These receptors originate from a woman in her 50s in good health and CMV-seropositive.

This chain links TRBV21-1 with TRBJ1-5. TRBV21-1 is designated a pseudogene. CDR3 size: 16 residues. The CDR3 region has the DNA TGTGCCAGCAGCAAGGGAGGGGGAGGGTCCAATCAGCCCCAGCATTTT. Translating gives CASSKGGGGSNQPQHF.

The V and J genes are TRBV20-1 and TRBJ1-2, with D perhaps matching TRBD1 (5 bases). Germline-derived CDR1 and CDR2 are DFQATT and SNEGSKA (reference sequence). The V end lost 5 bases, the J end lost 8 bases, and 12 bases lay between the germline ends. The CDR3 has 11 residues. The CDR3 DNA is TGCAGTGCTCCCGACAGCGGGGGCTACACCTTC. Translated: CSAPDSGGYTF.

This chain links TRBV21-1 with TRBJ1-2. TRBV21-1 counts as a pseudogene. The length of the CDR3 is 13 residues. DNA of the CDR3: TGTGCCTTTAGCCGGGACTGGTTATATGGCTACACCTTC. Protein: CAFSRDWLYGYTF.

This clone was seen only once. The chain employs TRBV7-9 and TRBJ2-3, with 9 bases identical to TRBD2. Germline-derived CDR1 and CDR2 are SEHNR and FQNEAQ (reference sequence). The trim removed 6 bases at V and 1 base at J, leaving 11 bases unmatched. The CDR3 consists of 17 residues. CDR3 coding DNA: TGTGCCAGCAGTTCCCGGGTGGCTAGCGGGGGCACAGATACGCAGTATTTT. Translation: CASSSRVASGGTDTQYF.

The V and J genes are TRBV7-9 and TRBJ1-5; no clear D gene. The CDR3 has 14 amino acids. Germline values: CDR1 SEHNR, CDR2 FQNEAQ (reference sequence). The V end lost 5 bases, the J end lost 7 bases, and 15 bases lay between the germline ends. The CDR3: CASSPGPAAQPQHF. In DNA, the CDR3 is TGTGCCAGCAGCCCCGGTCCGGCGGCCCAGCCCCAGCATTTT.

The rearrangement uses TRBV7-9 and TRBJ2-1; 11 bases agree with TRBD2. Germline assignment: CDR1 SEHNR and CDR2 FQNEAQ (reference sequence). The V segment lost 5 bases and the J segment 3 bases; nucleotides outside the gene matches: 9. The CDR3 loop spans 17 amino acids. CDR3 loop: CASSPRQGLADYNEQFF. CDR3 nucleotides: TGTGCCAGCAGCCCCCGTCAGGGACTAGCGGACTACAATGAGCAGTTCTTC.

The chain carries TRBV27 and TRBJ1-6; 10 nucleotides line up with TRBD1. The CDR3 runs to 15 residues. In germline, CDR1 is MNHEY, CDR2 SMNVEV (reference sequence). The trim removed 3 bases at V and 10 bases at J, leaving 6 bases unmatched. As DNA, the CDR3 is TGTGCCAGCAGTTTTTCGACAGGGGGCGGATCACCCCTCCACTTT. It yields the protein CASSFSTGGGSPLHF.

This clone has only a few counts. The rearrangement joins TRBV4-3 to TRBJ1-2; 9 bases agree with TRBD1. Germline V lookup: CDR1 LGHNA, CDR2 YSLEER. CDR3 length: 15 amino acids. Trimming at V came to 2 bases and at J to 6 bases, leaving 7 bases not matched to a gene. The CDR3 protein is CASSQSYRGLDGYTF. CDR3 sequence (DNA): TGCGCCAGCAGCCAATCCTACAGGGGGCTGGATGGCTACACCTTC.

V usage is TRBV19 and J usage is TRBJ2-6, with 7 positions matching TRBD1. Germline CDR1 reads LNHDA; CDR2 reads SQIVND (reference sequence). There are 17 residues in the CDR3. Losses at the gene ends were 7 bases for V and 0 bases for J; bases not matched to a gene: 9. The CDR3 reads CASTTGTDYSGANVLTF. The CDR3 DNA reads TGTGCCAGTACGACCGGGACAGACTACTCTGGGGCCAACGTCCTGACTTTC.

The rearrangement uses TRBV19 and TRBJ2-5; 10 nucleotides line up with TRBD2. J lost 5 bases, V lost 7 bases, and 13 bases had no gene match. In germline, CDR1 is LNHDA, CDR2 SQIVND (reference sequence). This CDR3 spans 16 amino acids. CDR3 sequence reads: CASTAGGAGGQETQYF. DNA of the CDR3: TGTGCCAGTACCGCAGGGGGAGCGGGGGGGCAGGAGACCCAGTACTTC.

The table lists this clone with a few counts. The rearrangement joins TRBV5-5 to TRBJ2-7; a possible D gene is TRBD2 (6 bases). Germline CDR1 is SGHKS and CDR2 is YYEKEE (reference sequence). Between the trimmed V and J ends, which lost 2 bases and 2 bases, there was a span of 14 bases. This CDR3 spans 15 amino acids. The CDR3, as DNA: TGTGCCAGCAGCTTTGTTAGGGCGGGACCCTACGAGCAGTACTTC. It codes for CASSFVRAGPYEQYF.

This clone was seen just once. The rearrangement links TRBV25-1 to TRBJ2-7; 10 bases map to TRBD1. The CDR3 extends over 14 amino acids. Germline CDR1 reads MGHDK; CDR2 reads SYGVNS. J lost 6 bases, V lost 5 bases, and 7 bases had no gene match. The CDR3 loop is CASSRPGTGVEQYF. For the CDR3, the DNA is TGTGCCAGCAGTCGTCCCGGGACAGGGGTCGAGCAGTACTTC.

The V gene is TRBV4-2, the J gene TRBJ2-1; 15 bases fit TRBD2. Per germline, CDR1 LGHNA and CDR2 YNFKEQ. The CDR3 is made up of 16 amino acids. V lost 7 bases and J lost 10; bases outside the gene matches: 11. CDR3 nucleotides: TGTGCCAGCATAAATTGGACTAGCGGGGGGGCAGGGGAGCAGTTCTTC. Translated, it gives CASINWTSGGAGEQFF.

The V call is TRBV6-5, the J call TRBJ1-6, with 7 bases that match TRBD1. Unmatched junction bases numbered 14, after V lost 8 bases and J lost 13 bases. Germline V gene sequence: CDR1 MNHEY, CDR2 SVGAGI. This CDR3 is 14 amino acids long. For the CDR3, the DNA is TGTGCCAGCGCCTTTAACAGGGGAGGAGAGCCCCTCCACTTT. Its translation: CASAFNRGGEPLHF.

The CDR3 region has the DNA TGTGCCAGCAGTCGCGAACCAGGGGTGAACACTGAAGCTTTCTTT. Translating it yields CASSREPGVNTEAFF. The chain couples TRBV6-5 to TRBJ1-1; D possibly corresponds to TRBD1 (6 bases). V lost 5 bases, J lost 0 bases, and 13 bases lay in between. Germline loops: CDR1 MNHEY, CDR2 SVGAGI. CDR3 length equals 15 residues.

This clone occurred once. This CDR3 reads CASSEGLAGISYEQYF. The DNA of the CDR3 is TGCGCCAGCAGCGAAGGACTAGCGGGGATCTCCTACGAGCAGTACTTC. The V gene is TRBV5-1, the J gene TRBJ2-7; 12 bases are shared with TRBD2. The ends lost 4 bases at V and 0 bases at J; junction bases unmatched: 5. This CDR3 spans 16 amino acids. CDR1 is SGHRS, CDR2 YFSETQ, per germline.

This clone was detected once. CDR3 protein: CASTLSPATNEKLFF. In nucleotides, the CDR3 is TGTGCCAGCACCCTAAGTCCCGCAACTAATGAAAAACTGTTTTTT. The gene calls are TRBV6-6 and TRBJ1-4; the D is unclear. V lost 7 bases and J 0 bases, leaving 12 bases between the germline ends. Germline loops: CDR1 MNHNY, CDR2 SVGAGI (reference sequence). This CDR3 has 15 residues.

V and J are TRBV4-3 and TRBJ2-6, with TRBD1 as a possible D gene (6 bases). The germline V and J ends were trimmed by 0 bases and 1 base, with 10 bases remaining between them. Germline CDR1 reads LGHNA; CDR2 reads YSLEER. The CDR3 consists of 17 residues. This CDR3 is CASSQDLRGSGANVLTF. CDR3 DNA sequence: TGCGCCAGCAGCCAAGATCTGAGGGGGTCTGGGGCCAACGTCCTGACTTTC.

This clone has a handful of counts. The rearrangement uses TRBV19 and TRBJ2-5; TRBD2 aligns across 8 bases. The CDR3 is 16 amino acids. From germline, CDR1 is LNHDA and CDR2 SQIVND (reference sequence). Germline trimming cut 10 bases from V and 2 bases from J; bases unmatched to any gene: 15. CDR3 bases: TGTGCCACCGCCCCTCGGGGTACTAGCGGACAAGAGACCCAGTACTTC. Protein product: CATAPRGTSGQETQYF.

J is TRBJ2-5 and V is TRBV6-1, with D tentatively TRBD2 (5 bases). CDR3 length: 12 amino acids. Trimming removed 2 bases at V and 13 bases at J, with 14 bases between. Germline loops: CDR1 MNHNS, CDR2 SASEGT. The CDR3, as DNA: TGTGCCAGCAGTGAATTATGGCTAGCACTGTACTTC. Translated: CASSELWLALYF.

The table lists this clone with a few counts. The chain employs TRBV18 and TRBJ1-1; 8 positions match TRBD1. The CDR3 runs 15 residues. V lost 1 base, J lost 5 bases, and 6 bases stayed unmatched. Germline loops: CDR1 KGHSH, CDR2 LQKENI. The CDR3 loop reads CASSPLAGGMTEAFF. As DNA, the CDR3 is TGTGCCAGCTCACCACTTGCAGGGGGCATGACTGAAGCTTTCTTT. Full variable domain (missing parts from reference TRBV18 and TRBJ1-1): NAGVMQNPRHLVRRRGQEARLRCSPMKGHSHVYWYRQLPEEGLKFMVYLQKENIIDESGMPKERFSAEFPKEGPSILRIQQVVRGDSAAYFCASSPLAGGMTEAFFGQGTRLTVV.